This TCR beta chain came from a study of blood T cell repertoires in COVID-19. CDR1 and CDR2 (germline): LNHDA, SQIVND (reference sequence). There are 15 residues in the CDR3. With V trimmed by 4 bases and J by 1 base, 6 bases remained unmatched. Libraries were prepared by immunoSEQ multiplex PCR; TCRdb keeps only in-frame clonotypes and omits some of them. The sample holds around 150,000 clones; under 90% are singletons and the top ten take roughly a fifth. The sample taken for sequencing was peripheral blood. This chain joins TRBV19 and TRBJ1-1; 7 bases are a match to TRBD1. The source is an elderly woman with acute or convalescent COVID-19. This chain's CDR3 is CASSTHTGENTEAFF. The CDR3, as DNA: TGTGCCAGTAGTACACACACAGGGGAGAACACTGAAGCTTTCTTT.